These T cell receptor beta chains were read from a single sample in a study of beta chain features in type 1 diabetes. Profiling relied on immunoSEQ multiplex PCR, and the TCRdb table lists in-frame clones only, not all of them. This table holds 200,000 to 300,000 clones, approximately 20% found once. The sequenced material came from naive CD4+ T cells from blood. The receptors originated from a woman in her forties with type 1 diabetes. Both conserved end residues are part of each CDR3. Each record gives: CDR3 length, V gene, CDR3 protein.

>14|TRBV30
CAWAPGQYLYEQYF
>16|TRBV5-6
CASSLVGTRTYNEQFF
>15|TRBV7-2
CASSSDRGSIYGYTF
>13|TRBV2
CASSTTSGNEQFF
>14|TRBV9
CASTRFGQDYGYTF
>13|TRBV29-1
CSVPGGSGNTIYF
>14|TRBV27
CASSLVGGYNEQFF
>13|TRBV11-1
CASSLEGFWEQFF
>12|TRBV30
CASTGASEKLFF
>14|TRBV29-1
CSVGQGARYNEQFF
>14|TRBV28
CASSFPAGVGTQYF
>15|TRBV2
CASSVRQGPQQPQHF
>17|TRBV11-2
CASRPGIGGVGANVLTF
>13|TRBV9
CASGTGRNTEAFF
>13|TRBV29-1
CSVETGGGQPQHF
>14|TRBV9
CASSVEAGNYGYTF
>13|TRBV6-5
CASSQEVTDTQYF
>15|TRBV13
CASSPPGDDQETQYF
>13|TRBV29-1
CSVRERTGDEQYF
>14|TRBV4-2
CASSQGRAGDGYTF
>14|TRBV30
CAWSRESGANVLTF
>15|TRBV6-6
CASRPGGHTNQPQHF
>14|TRBV27
CASSLTGGYNEQFF
>13|TRBV7-2
CASSIIHGETQYF
>15|TRBV12-5
CASGPQGGRADTQYF
>11|TRBV7-9
CASSPTGEAFF
>18|TRBV5-4
CASSSTYPSRDIQETQYF
>14|TRBV28
CASRRTGLRKSQHF
>16|TRBV7-2
CASSLLGVSGANVLTF
>12|TRBV19
CASSPGNYGYTF
>15|TRBV4-3
CASSQGGLAGETQYF
>13|TRBV6-5
CASSPQDFNVLTF